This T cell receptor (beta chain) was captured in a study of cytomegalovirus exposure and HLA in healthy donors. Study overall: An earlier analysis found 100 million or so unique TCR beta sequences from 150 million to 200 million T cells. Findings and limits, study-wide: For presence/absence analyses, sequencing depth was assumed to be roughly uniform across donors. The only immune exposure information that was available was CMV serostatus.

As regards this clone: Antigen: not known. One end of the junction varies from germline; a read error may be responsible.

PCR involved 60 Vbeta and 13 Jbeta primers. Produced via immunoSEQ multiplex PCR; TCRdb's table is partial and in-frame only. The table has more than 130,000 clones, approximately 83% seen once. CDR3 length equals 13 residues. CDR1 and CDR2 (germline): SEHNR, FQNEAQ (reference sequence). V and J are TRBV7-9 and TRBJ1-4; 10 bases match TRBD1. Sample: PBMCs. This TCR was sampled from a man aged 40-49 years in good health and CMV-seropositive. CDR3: CSSSRDRGEKLFF. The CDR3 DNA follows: TGTTCCAGCAGCCGGGACAGGGGTGAAAAACTGTTTTTT. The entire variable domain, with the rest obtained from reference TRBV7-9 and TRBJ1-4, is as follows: DTGVSQNPRHKITKRGQNVTFRCDPISEHNRLYWYRQTLGQGPEFLTYFQNEAQLEKSRLLSDRFSAERPKGSFSTLEIQRTEQGDSAMYLCSSSRDRGEKLFFGSGTQLSVL.